Sequencing of this TCR beta chain was carried out in a study of graft-versus-host responses after intestinal transplantation (dated by TCRdb to about 2021). At the level of the whole study: Recipients received multivisceral, liver-intestinal, or isolated intestinal transplants. Every recipient was given anti-thymocyte globulin induction, followed by roughly 3 years of maintenance tacrolimus and steroids. After intestinal transplantation, graft-versus-host and host-versus-graft alloreactive T cell clones were followed in the graft, circulation and bone marrow using bulk TCR-beta CDR3 sequencing. Alloreactive clones were identified by sequencing pre-transplant mixed lymphocyte reaction products and comparing them with unstimulated pre-transplant donor and recipient T cells. Of the 20 to 25 intestinal transplant recipients enrolled in the cohort, one of whom was a retransplant, a few patients without pretransplant specimens were excluded. A peak of at least 4% donor T cells among recipient peripheral blood mononuclear cells was the definition used for donor T cell macrochimerism. Rather than being sequenced by the commercial service, samples from a few later patients were sequenced in-house on an Illumina MiSeq and processed with MiXCR.

As regards this clone: The antigen it binds to is not known. Per-base quality was not reported, and no clone a single base away is much larger than it.

Read against the paper, the sample's time point label means: cells obtained before transplantation from donor or recipient. CD3+CD4+ and CD3+CD8+ populations were FACS-sorted from unstimulated pre-transplant donor and recipient cells taken from spleen or lymph nodes. Study-level results and caveats: GvH clones were detected in recipient bone marrow, and some of these GvH clones were observed earlier in ileal mucosa or blood, consistent with an intestinal mucosal origin. The relatively low number and heterogeneity of intestinal transplant patients limited the conclusions. In the allografts of patients with donor T cell macrochimerism, GvH to HvG T cell clonal ratios were high. Early after transplant, peak levels of circulating GvH clones were associated with declines in HvG clones.

Libraries were prepared through the immunoSEQ multiplex PCR assay. For most patients, genomic DNA was isolated using the Qiagen DNeasy Blood and Tissue Kit and was shipped frozen to Adaptive Biotechnologies for TCR sequencing. For most patients, genomic DNA was subjected to high-throughput TCR-beta CDR3 sequencing by Adaptive Biotechnologies. In the authors' own workflow: TCR sequencing data for 18 patients were retrieved from Adaptive's ImmunoSEQ software; a few other patients were processed with MiXCR and VDJtools. CD4 versus CD8 sorting errors were corrected by removing sequences found in both subsets at a frequency ratio below 5:1. CDR3 nucleotide sequences shared by donor and recipient were removed because the origin of these sequences could not be assigned. Alloreactive clones required at least 2-fold expansion over unstimulated cells and minimum CFSE-low frequency of 0.002% (template counts) or 0.001% (read counts). Clones were considered mappable if detected in sequenced pre-transplant spleen, lymph node, or MLR CFSE-low populations of the donor or recipient. Cumulative frequency of alloreactive clones was calculated as a percentage of all sequences weighted by copy number. TCRdb stores this immuneACCESS table with in-frame sequences only. Part of the clones is absent; in the studies checked, under half of the shortfall reflects unresolved V genes, and no reason is known for the rest. V and J calls and clone size are copied from that table; D and trimming were computed from the DNA. Across this sample there are about 25,000 clones, with roughly 78% seen only once. Clones ranked in the top ten supply about 0.93% of the sample.

The source of this sequence is a human donor who was the organ donor for an intestinal transplant. The material sequenced was unstimulated CD8+ T cells sorted from spleen or lymph node cells, taken before transplant.

CDR3 reads: CASSIDGGDNEQFF. The sequenced DNA is TGTGCCAGTAGTATCGATGGCGGTGACAATGAGCAGTTCTTC. The sequence joins TRBV19 to TRBJ2-1; the D gene identity is not certain. From its cysteine to its phenylalanine, the CDR3 spans 14 amino acids. Only the CDR3 part of the read is kept: 42 bases, read in frame from the first base. The V end loses 3 bases and the J end loses 5 bases, and a stretch of 11 bases separates them. CDR1 and CDR2 are read off the germline V gene (reference sequence) as LNHDA and SQIVND. With the rest looked up from the reference TRBV19 and TRBJ2-1 genes rather than sequenced, the full variable domain is DGGITQSPKYLFRKEGQNVTLSCEQNLNHDAMYWYRQDPGQGLRLIYYSQIVNDFQKGDIAEGYSVSREKKESFPLTVTSAQKNPTAFYLCASSIDGGDNEQFFGPGTRLTVL.